The present TCR beta chain was sequenced within a study of blood T cell repertoires in COVID-19. Losses at the gene ends were 5 bases for V and 5 bases for J; bases not matched to a gene: 5. CDR3 length: 16 amino acids. CDR1 is SEHNR and CDR2 is FQNEAQ in the germline V gene (reference sequence). Authors' data handling: Amplification of reference gene primers provided the estimated nucleated cell counts. Assay used: immunoSEQ multiplex PCR; TCRdb lists only in-frame clones, some missing. V, J and clone size derive from that table, while D and trimming were established from the DNA sequence. This table has 110,000 to 150,000 clones, around 87% appearing once.

Sequencing used peripheral blood. The V and J genes are TRBV7-9 and TRBJ2-2; 13 bases align to TRBD2. This receptor was taken from a human donor in a cohort sampled during active COVID-19. The CDR3 spells CASSPGLAGTTGELFF. The CDR3 coding sequence is TGTGCCAGCAGCCCGGGACTAGCGGGGACTACCGGGGAGCTGTTTTTT.